These 17 T cell receptor beta chains were all obtained from the same sample, sequenced in a study of blood T cell repertoires in COVID-19. Profiling relied on immunoSEQ multiplex PCR, and the TCRdb table lists in-frame clones only, not all of them. The sample holds 150,000 or so clones; roughly 84% are singletons and the top ten take about an eighth. Input material: peripheral blood. The source of these receptors is an older woman with COVID-19, enrolled during active disease.

The gene calls are TRBV3-1 (or the pseudogene TRBV3-2) and TRBJ2-6; 10 bases map to TRBD1. Germline-derived CDR1 and CDR2 are LGHDT and YNNKEL (reference sequence). The CDR3 is made up of 18 amino acids. V trimming: 4 bases; J trimming: 0 bases; junction bases outside the gene matches: 6. CDR3 nucleotide sequence: TGTGCCAGCAGCCCCCGGGACAGGGGTCTCTCTGGGGCCAACGTCCTGACTTTC. Residues: CASSPRDRGLSGANVLTF.

The CDR3 is CASSPGRYEQYF. The CDR3, as DNA: TGTGCCAGCTCACCAGGGCGCTACGAGCAGTACTTC. The chain links TRBV18 to TRBJ2-7; D uncertain. The CDR3 contains 12 residues. Trimming pared 2 bases from V and 3 bases from J, leaving 5 bases between. Germline assignment: CDR1 KGHSH and CDR2 LQKENI.

In the case of this clone: This sample includes further DNA sequences coding for the same CDR3. The V and J genes are TRBV3-1 (or the pseudogene TRBV3-2) and TRBJ1-4; D is unresolved. The CDR3 spans 12 residues. V dropped 2 bases and J dropped 8 bases, with 6 bases sitting between them. CDR1 and CDR2 (germline): LGHDT, YNNKEL (reference sequence). CDR3 region: CASSQREEKLFF. The DNA of the CDR3 is TGTGCCAGCAGCCAACGGGAAGAAAAACTGTTTTTT.

This chain connects TRBV5-4 to TRBJ2-1; 9 bases align to TRBD1. The germline CDR1 and CDR2 sequences are SGHNT and YYREEE (reference sequence). The length of the CDR3 is 16 residues. V gave up 3 bases and J gave up 4 bases; unmatched junction bases: 8. CDR3 region: CASSSQGADLYNEQFF. The CDR3 coding sequence is TGTGCCAGCAGCTCACAGGGGGCCGACTTATACAATGAGCAGTTCTTC.

V gene TRBV19 combines with J gene TRBJ2-1, with 14 nucleotides matching TRBD2. V was clipped by 9 bases and J by 7 bases; unmatched bases: 17. This CDR3 spans 18 amino acids. Looked up from germline, CDR1 is LNHDA and CDR2 is SQIVND (reference sequence). As DNA, the CDR3 is TGTGCCAGCGATAAGGGGACTAGCGGGAGACTTTCGAGGAATGAGCAGTTCTTC. Its translation is CASDKGTSGRLSRNEQFF. Variable domain in full (rest from reference TRBV19 and TRBJ2-1): DGGITQSPKYLFRKEGQNVTLSCEQNLNHDAMYWYRQDPGQGLRLIYYSQIVNDFQKGDIAEGYSVSREKKESFPLTVTSAQKNPTAFYLCASDKGTSGRLSRNEQFFGPGTRLTVL.

The chain couples TRBV6-1 to TRBJ2-3; 8 nucleotides match TRBD2. V gave up 0 bases and J gave up 5 bases; unmatched junction bases: 4. Per the germline V gene, CDR1 is MNHNS and CDR2 is SASEGT. This CDR3 has 15 residues. The CDR3 DNA reads TGTGCCAGCAGTGAAGCCGGGGGGGGCAAAGATACGCAGTATTTT. It specifies CASSEAGGGKDTQYF.

This chain uses TRBV9 with TRBJ1-1, with no clear D. V lost 0 bases, J lost 1 base, and 4 bases lay in between. CDR3 size: 13 residues. Germline CDR1 reads SGDLS; CDR2 reads YYNGEE. CDR3 DNA: TGTGCCAGCAGCGTAGCCCAGAACACTGAAGCTTTCTTT. It codes for CASSVAQNTEAFF.

This clone was recorded many times. The gene calls are TRBV6-2 or TRBV6-3 and TRBJ2-3; D remains unclear. From germline, CDR1 is MNHEY and CDR2 SVGEGT. With 1 base removed from V and 1 base from J, the gap between germline ends came to 9 bases. The CDR3 spans 15 residues. In DNA, the CDR3 is TGTGCCAGCAGTTACTTGGCCAGTGGCACAGATACGCAGTATTTT. Its protein is CASSYLASGTDTQYF.

This clone was observed at least ten times. Different DNA sequences within this sample yield the same CDR3. The gene calls are TRBV9 and TRBJ1-1, with D unclear. Germline CDR1 is SGDLS and CDR2 is YYNGEE. The CDR3 extends over 13 amino acids. V was pared by 4 bases and J by 5 bases, with 12 bases between. In DNA form, the CDR3 reads TGTGCCAGCAGCCCTCCTCTCGGGACTGAAGCTTTCTTT. Protein product: CASSPPLGTEAFF.

The J gene is TRBJ1-1, the V gene TRBV3-1 (or the pseudogene TRBV3-2); possibly TRBD1 for D (6 bases). Trimming removed 3 bases from V and 1 base from J, with 9 bases in between. There are 14 residues in the CDR3. The germline gives CDR1 LGHDT, CDR2 YNNKEL (reference sequence). CDR3 amino acids: CASSQGARNTEAFF. CDR3 sequence (DNA): TGTGCCAGCAGCCAGGGGGCAAGGAACACTGAAGCTTTCTTT.

The chain uses TRBV6-5 and TRBJ1-1; 12 nucleotides align to TRBD1. The CDR3 has 13 amino acids. With 7 bases clipped from V and 11 bases from J, the junction kept 8 bases outside the gene matches. The V gene's germline CDR1 is MNHEY and CDR2 SVGAGI. In nucleotides, the CDR3 is TGTGCCAGCAACATACCGGGACAGGGGGCTGCTTTCTTT. Translating gives CASNIPGQGAAFF.

The chain joins TRBV14 to TRBJ1-1; weak D call: TRBD1 (5 bases). CDR3 length: 16 amino acids. The germline V gene has CDR1 SGHDN and CDR2 FVKESK. Trimming pared 1 base from V and 0 bases from J, leaving 12 bases between. The CDR3 loop is CASSQGFGGLNTEAFF. The CDR3 coding sequence is TGTGCCAGCAGCCAAGGCTTCGGGGGGTTGAACACTGAAGCTTTCTTT.

The chain links TRBV27 to TRBJ1-3; 10 bases match TRBD1. This CDR3 has 15 amino acids. The V gene end was trimmed by 6 bases and the J gene end by 7 bases; junction bases not matched to a gene: 9. Per germline, CDR1 MNHEY and CDR2 SMNVEV (reference sequence). The CDR3 DNA is TGTGCCAGCAGGAGACAGGGGGCAGGCCGGAACACCATATATTTT. It yields the protein CASRRQGAGRNTIYF.

This clone has more than one count but fewer than ten. This chain links TRBV21-1 with TRBJ1-6. TRBV21-1 is designated a pseudogene. CDR3 length: 13 amino acids. The CDR3 DNA reads as TGTGCCACTACGGAGACGACCGGATCACCCCTCCACTTT. Encoded protein: CATTETTGSPLHF.

The chain is built from TRBV7-3 and TRBJ2-6; 7 bases match TRBD1. The CDR3 has 17 amino acids. After removal of 3 bases from V and 0 bases from J, the junction contained 5 bases not matched to a gene. Looked up from germline, CDR1 is SGHTA and CDR2 is FQGTGA. CDR3 DNA: TGTGCCAGCAGCTTCGACGACAGGGACTCTGGGGCCAACGTCCTGACTTTC. Protein sequence: CASSFDDRDSGANVLTF.

The J gene is TRBJ1-1, the V gene TRBV29-1, with 7 positions matching TRBD1. The CDR3 is made up of 12 amino acids. Per the germline V gene, CDR1 is SQVTM and CDR2 is ANQGSEA. With V trimmed by 8 bases and J by 5 bases, 8 bases remained unmatched. The CDR3 DNA is TGCAGCTGTACAGGGGAAGGAACTGAAGCTTTCTTT. The encoded protein is CSCTGEGTEAFF.

V usage is TRBV6-5 and J usage is TRBJ1-6; no reliable D call. The V end was cut by 0 bases, the J end by 10 bases, with 13 bases between. CDR1 and CDR2 from the germline V gene are MNHEY and SVGAGI. This CDR3 contains 15 residues. CDR3 in amino acids: CASSYSWESGSPLHF. CDR3 DNA sequence: TGTGCCAGCAGTTACTCTTGGGAGAGCGGGTCACCCCTCCACTTT.